This T cell receptor (beta chain) came from a study of metastatic and nonmetastatic thyroid tumors. Study in general: For malignant and benign thyroid patients, tumor or nodule tissue and blood were the sources whose repertoires were compared.

MiXCR reprocessed the PCR reads for TCRdb. Of around 38,000 clones listed, 20% to 30% are singletons. This clone was counted at least ten times. This CDR3 has 13 amino acids. V dropped 6 bases and J dropped 5; count of bases not matched to a gene: 9. From germline, CDR1 is DFQATT and CDR2 SNEGSKA (reference sequence). Thyroid surgery was performed in patients who had received no treatment beforehand. The chain recombines TRBV20-1 with TRBJ1-2; 7 bases line up with TRBD1. Material for sequencing was blood. The TCR originated in a female donor with papillary thyroid cancer or a benign thyroid nodule (not recorded which). Some clones in this sample may be carry-over from other donors' samples. Written as DNA, the CDR3 is TGCAGTGCCCAACAGGGGTTTAATTATGGCTACACCTTC. Protein sequence: CSAQQGFNYGYTF.